The rows below give T cell receptor beta chains drawn from one sample of a study of T cell repertoires in cytomegalovirus infection. TCRdb re-called the reads with MiXCR, one entry per CDR3 protein. In the table there are roughly 860,000 distinct CDR3 sequences, around a third of which are singletons. These receptors have no identified antigens. This material consisted of cultured CD8+ T cells from PBMCs, taken from culture after CMV antigen stimulation. The receptor set was obtained from a human donor in good health (CMV status not recorded). Some clones in this sample may be carry-over from other donors' samples. The CDR3 runs from the conserved cysteine through the conserved F or W. The D gene is left open where the match is weak. Part of the rows lack a size; the others show once, few, many or a class for expanded clones.

size: few; J: TRBJ1-6; V: TRBV27; D: .; CDR3: CASSLSGFLLSSYNSPLHF; DNA: TGTGCCAGCAGTTTATCGGGGTTTCTCCTAAGCTCCTATAATTCACCCCTCCACTTT
size: few; J: TRBJ2-3; V: TRBV7-2; D: TRBD2; CDR3: CASSLRILAGGSTDTQYF; DNA: TGTGCCAGCAGCTTACGGATACTAGCGGGGGGGAGCACAGATACGCAGTATTTT
size: .; J: TRBJ2-1; V: TRBV19; D: TRBD1; CDR3: CASSTPGTGAVLGFNEQFF; DNA: TGTGCCAGTAGTACACCCGGGACAGGGGCGGTATTGGGCTTCAATGAGCAGTTCTTC
size: .; J: TRBJ2-5; V: TRBV6-1; D: .; CDR3: CASSEYVGMETQYF; DNA: TGTGCCAGCAGTGAATACGTAGGGATGGAGACCCAGTACTTC
size: many; J: TRBJ1-2; V: TRBV7-9; D: .; CDR3: CASSFRQRTGRDGYTF; DNA: TGTGCCAGCAGCTTCAGACAACGGACCGGGAGGGATGGCTACACCTTC
size: .; J: TRBJ1-1; V: TRBV27; D: .; CDR3: CASSLCRQMNTEAFF; DNA: TGTGCCAGTAGTTTATGCCGGCAGATGAACACTGAAGCTTTCTTT
size: few; J: TRBJ2-1; V: TRBV7-6; D: .; CDR3: CASSWERARNEQFF; DNA: TGTGCCAGCAGTTGGGAACGGGCTAGGAATGAGCAGTTCTTC
size: .; J: TRBJ2-7; V: TRBV2; D: .; CDR3: CASSAPYEQYF; DNA: TGTGCCAGCAGTGCCCCCTACGAGCAGTACTTC
size: .; J: TRBJ1-5; V: TRBV6-1; D: TRBD1; CDR3: CASSEATGWVNQPQHF; DNA: TGTGCCAGCAGTGAAGCGACAGGGTGGGTCAATCAGCCCCAGCATTTT
size: few; J: TRBJ2-7; V: TRBV19; D: .; CDR3: CASSKAGRREQYF; DNA: TGTGCCAGTAGTAAGGCAGGGCGCCGCGAGCAGTACTTC
size: few; J: TRBJ2-3; V: TRBV7-6; D: .; CDR3: CASSLNGGLDTQYF; DNA: TGTGCCAGCAGCTTAAACGGGGGTTTAGATACGCAGTATTTT
size: .; J: TRBJ1-6; V: TRBV19; D: .; CDR3: CASSTSLSSYNSPLHF; DNA: TGTGCCAGTAGTACCAGCCTAAGCTCCTATAATTCACCCCTCCACTTT
size: .; J: TRBJ1-5; V: TRBV3-1; D: .; CDR3: CASSHDSRQPQHF; DNA: TGTGCCAGCAGCCATGACAGTCGGCAGCCCCAGCATTTT
size: many; J: TRBJ2-2; V: TRBV6-2/TRBV6-3; D: TRBD2; CDR3: CASRQHSGMNTGELFF; DNA: TGTGCCAGCAGACAACATAGCGGGATGAACACCGGGGAGCTGTTTTTT
size: .; J: TRBJ1-4; V: TRBV5-4; D: .; CDR3: CASSWAGTSNEKLFF; DNA: TGTGCCAGCAGTTGGGCAGGGACATCAAATGAAAAACTGTTTTTT
size: few; J: TRBJ2-3; V: TRBV28; D: .; CDR3: CASSLLSGFTDTQYF; DNA: TGTGCCAGCAGTTTATTATCCGGATTCACAGATACGCAGTATTTT
size: .; J: TRBJ2-1; V: TRBV19; D: TRBD2; CDR3: CASSIRLAISEQFF; DNA: TGTGCCAGTAGTATCCGACTAGCAATCAGTGAGCAGTTCTTC
size: .; J: TRBJ2-2; V: TRBV6-5; D: .; CDR3: CASSYSETTGGELFF; DNA: TGTGCCAGCAGTTACTCGGAAACTACGGGTGGGGAGCTGTTTTTT